This entry lists 2 T cell receptor beta chains sequenced from one sample in a study of cytomegalovirus exposure and HLA in healthy donors. The PCR had 60 Vbeta and 13 Jbeta primers. The protocol was immunoSEQ multiplex PCR, while the TCRdb copy is restricted to in-frame clones and leaves out a portion. The data hold around 300,000 clones, with 72% observed a single time. The sample consisted of PBMCs. Receptors originate from a female donor in good health and CMV-seronegative.

This clone occurred once. The chain has TRBV29-1 and TRBJ1-1; a weak D match, TRBD1 (5 bases). CDR3 length equals 13 residues. The V and J ends lost 6 bases and 1 base respectively, with 12 bases between them. The germline gives CDR1 SQVTM, CDR2 ANQGSEA. The CDR3 region is CSVPHRGNTEAFF. In nucleotides, the CDR3 is TGCAGCGTCCCACATAGGGGGAACACTGAAGCTTTCTTT.

The genes are TRBV18 and TRBJ2-4; D is perhaps TRBD1 (5 bases). V lost 2 bases and J lost 1, with 9 bases in between. This CDR3 has 15 amino acids. Germline V lookup: CDR1 KGHSH, CDR2 LQKENI. The CDR3 loop is CASSPLGQAKNIQYF. The CDR3 nucleotides are TGTGCCAGCTCACCATTGGGGCAGGCCAAAAACATTCAGTACTTC.